This entry concerns a single T cell receptor beta chain. Reverse transcribed after extraction, RNA yielded cDNA as the sequencing template. Sequencing was performed with immunoSEQ multiplex PCR; in TCRdb, only in-frame clones are kept and a portion is missing. The data contain some 150,000 clones, about 61% of them seen just once; the ten biggest clones take up 16%. Treatment denoted: oral pan-JAK inhibitor, 5-10 mg twice daily. Collected material from alopecia areata patients comprised lesional scalp punch biopsies and peripheral blood. These data belong to a study of CD8+ T cells in alopecia areata. Deletions cut 4 bases from V and 5 bases from J, with 11 bases between. Germline CDR1 and CDR2: SQVTM and ANQGSEA. This CDR3 is built from 12 residues.

This clonotype originated in a human donor with alopecia areata. The sequenced sample was CD4+ T cells sorted from blood, obtained at week 56, from a patient treated with tofacitinib. This chain uses TRBV29-1 with TRBJ1-2; possibly TRBD1 for D (6 bases). CDR3 sequence reads: CSVGQVDYGYTF. For the CDR3, the DNA is TGCAGCGTTGGACAGGTTGATTATGGCTACACCTTC.